A single sample is the source of the 12 T cell receptor beta chains below, sequenced in a study of blood T cell repertoires in COVID-19. The data were produced by immunoSEQ multiplex PCR, yet TCRdb's version contains in-frame clones alone and is incomplete. Of some 41,000 clones listed, over 80% are singletons. Sequenced sample: peripheral blood. The source is a man older than 75 in a cohort sampled during active COVID-19.

The chain carries TRBV7-9 and TRBJ1-2; the match to TRBD1 covers 7 bases. V trimming: 3 bases; J trimming: 4 bases; junction bases outside the gene matches: 8. The CDR3 is 15 residues long. Per the germline V gene, CDR1 is SEHNR and CDR2 is FQNEAQ (reference sequence). This CDR3 reads CASSFATGPSYGYTF. CDR3 sequence (DNA): TGTGCCAGCAGCTTTGCGACAGGGCCCTCCTATGGCTACACCTTC.

The rearrangement joins TRBV28 to TRBJ2-1, with 9 bases aligning to TRBD1. The junction had 11 bases not matched to a gene; V was cut back by 5 bases and J by 9 bases. This CDR3 spans 15 amino acids. The germline V gene has CDR1 MDHEN and CDR2 SYDVKM. In DNA, the CDR3 is TGTGCCAGCAGTGTCCCGGGACAGGGTTCGGGTGAGCAGTTCTTC. Encoded protein: CASSVPGQGSGEQFF.

The chain combines TRBV5-4 with TRBJ2-7; TRBD2 matches at 10 bases. Germline trimming cut 5 bases from V and 3 bases from J; bases unmatched to any gene: 8. The CDR3 has 15 residues. Germline V gene data show CDR1 as SGHNT and CDR2 as YYREEE (reference sequence). In nucleotides, the CDR3 is TGTGCCAGCAGTCCTTTAGCGGGAGGCCGCTACGAGCAGTACTTC. This codes for CASSPLAGGRYEQYF.

The chain links TRBV7-2 to TRBJ2-7; the match to TRBD2 covers 8 bases. The J segment lost 2 bases and the V segment lost 5 bases, leaving 8 bases of the junction unmatched. From germline, CDR1 is SGHTA and CDR2 FQGNSA. The CDR3 has 15 amino acids. The CDR3 sequence: CASSPTSGGAYEQYF. The CDR3 DNA reads as TGTGCCAGCAGCCCCACTAGCGGAGGTGCCTACGAGCAGTACTTC.

V gene TRBV10-3 combines with J gene TRBJ1-1; D is perhaps TRBD1 (6 bases). Germline V lookup: CDR1 ENHRY, CDR2 SYGVKD. CDR3 length: 14 residues. The V end was cut by 7 bases, the J end by 1 base, with 13 bases between. The CDR3 DNA reads as TGTGCCATCAAAAGGACAGAGAAGAACACTGAAGCTTTCTTT. It translates to CAIKRTEKNTEAFF.

This clone was counted between two and nine times. This chain uses TRBV5-4 with TRBJ1-5; D is undetermined. From germline, CDR1 is SGHNT and CDR2 YYREEE (reference sequence). V gave up 5 bases and J gave up 4 bases, with 13 bases separating them. The CDR3 loop spans 14 amino acids. The CDR3 bases are TGTGCCAGCAGACGTAGAGGCCCGAATCAGCCCCAGCATTTT. Its protein is CASRRRGPNQPQHF.

The table lists this clone with a count of one. V and J are TRBV5-1 and TRBJ2-5, with no clear D. Trimming left V 1 base short and J 1 base short, with 8 bases between. This CDR3 has 14 residues. The germline V gene has CDR1 SGHRS and CDR2 YFSETQ. The CDR3 DNA sequence: TGCGCCAGCAGCTTGATGTCAGTCCAAGAGACCCAGTACTTC. Translating it yields CASSLMSVQETQYF.

The V gene is TRBV29-1, the J gene TRBJ2-1, with 7 bases fitting TRBD1. The CDR3 is 13 amino acids. Germline-derived CDR1 and CDR2 are SQVTM and ANQGSEA. With V trimmed by 7 bases and J by 4 bases, 7 bases remained unmatched. Here the CDR3 DNA reads TGCAGCGCCCTGGGACAGAGTTACAATGAGCAGTTCTTC. Residues: CSALGQSYNEQFF.

V and J are TRBV7-9 and TRBJ2-7, with 11 bases matching TRBD2. Looked up from germline, CDR1 is SEHNR and CDR2 is FQNEAQ (reference sequence). The CDR3 runs to 15 residues. V gave up 5 bases and J gave up 3 bases; unmatched junction bases: 6. The CDR3 reads CASSPTSGRVYEQYF. DNA for the CDR3: TGTGCCAGCAGCCCCACTAGCGGGAGAGTCTACGAGCAGTACTTC.

This sequence joins TRBV9 and TRBJ1-1; D is perhaps TRBD1 (5 bases). The CDR3 runs to 15 residues. Germline V lookup: CDR1 SGDLS, CDR2 YYNGEE. The ends were cut back, 4 bases at V and 6 bases at J, with 19 bases in the middle. In DNA form, the CDR3 reads TGTGCCAGCAGCCCCGAGCGGGGGGAATGGGCTGAAGCTTTCTTT. This sequence encodes CASSPERGEWAEAFF.

V is TRBV28 and J is TRBJ1-1, with D possibly being TRBD1 (6 bases). Germline V lookup: CDR1 MDHEN, CDR2 SYDVKM. This CDR3 has 14 residues. V was cut by 4 bases and J by 4 bases, with 13 bases left in between. The CDR3 coding sequence is TGTGCCAGCAGTTCCGGGGGGCTCAGCACTGAAGCTTTCTTT. Its translation is CASSSGGLSTEAFF.

The V and J genes are TRBV5-1 and TRBJ2-1, with 10 bases aligning to TRBD2. The CDR3 consists of 14 residues. The ends lost 3 bases at V and 10 bases at J; junction bases unmatched: 7. In germline, CDR1 is SGHRS, CDR2 YFSETQ. The CDR3 DNA reads as TGCGCCAGCAGCTCCACTAGCGGGGCCTTAGAGCAGTTCTTC. The encoded protein is CASSSTSGALEQFF.